This entry concerns a single TCR beta chain. What it recognizes is unknown. Attachment of unique molecular identifiers to individual cDNA molecules was performed in the library. TCRdb used MiXCR to reprocess the RACE reads, holding one entry per CDR3 protein. The table has nearly 95,000 distinct CDR3 sequences, 8% to 13% seen once. The ends were cut back, 2 bases at V and 7 bases at J, with 9 bases in the middle. This CDR3 contains 13 residues. CDR1 and CDR2 from the germline V gene are SGHVS and FNYEAQ. This sample stems from a study of human T cells and chemical hapten exposure. Background on the study: Each week of the roughly 22-week study, patients had diphenylcyclopropenone applied to the scalp. Patients, predominantly female, presented with alopecia areata, totalis or universalis. General observations from the study: DPC sensitization produced no change in TCRs with frequency above 1 in 1000.

Time point here: patch test 2, 6 weeks after DPC sensitization. Sample treatment: therapeutic diphenylcyclopropenone sensitization with weekly scalp DPC. The specimen comprised whole blood, sampled in connection with sensitization to the hapten diphenylcyclopropenone (DPC). This chain uses TRBV7-6 with TRBJ2-1; D remains unclear. This TCR was sampled from a man aged 40-49 years with alopecia areata. Some clones in this sample may be carry-over from other donors' samples. CDR3 nucleotide sequence: TGTGCCAGCAGCTTATCACCGAGGAATGAGCAGTTCTTC. Translating gives CASSLSPRNEQFF.